What follows are 8 T cell receptor beta chains derived from one specimen sequenced in a study of cytomegalovirus exposure and HLA in healthy donors. The PCR made use of 60 Vbeta and 13 Jbeta primers. Using immunoSEQ multiplex PCR, the repertoire was profiled, and TCRdb retains in-frame clones only, with some absent. The table records roughly 140,000 clones, 63% of them present only once. The sample taken for sequencing was PBMCs. The receptors shown here come from a woman aged 55-75 years in good health and CMV-seropositive.

This clone was seen only once. This chain joins TRBV6-5 and TRBJ2-7, with D unresolved. This CDR3 region has 14 residues. Trimming removed 0 bases from V and 1 base from J, with 7 bases in between. Germline CDR1 and CDR2: MNHEY and SVGAGI. The CDR3 is CASSYSTTSYEQYF. DNA of the CDR3: TGTGCCAGCAGTTACTCGACGACTTCCTACGAGCAGTACTTC.

The chain couples TRBV6-5 to TRBJ2-5, with TRBD1 matching over 10 bases. CDR1 MNHEY and CDR2 SVGAGI come from the germline V gene. V lost 6 bases and J lost 4; bases outside the gene matches: 5. There are 14 residues in the CDR3. The CDR3 nucleotides read TGTGCCAGCAGCCCGGGACAGGGGACAGAGACCCAGTACTTC. Its protein product is CASSPGQGTETQYF.

The rearrangement uses TRBV5-1 and TRBJ2-1, with TRBD2 matching over 10 bases. There are 14 residues in the CDR3. With 4 bases clipped from V and 9 bases from J, the junction kept 7 bases outside the gene matches. In germline, CDR1 is SGHRS, CDR2 YFSETQ. CDR3 nucleotides: TGCGCCAGCAGCGCCGGACTAGCGGTCGGTGAGCAGTTCTTC. Translating gives CASSAGLAVGEQFF.

For the CDR3, the DNA is TGCGCCAGCAGCTTTCTCGTTCGTGGGACAGGGGGCGCTAACACCGGGGAGCTGTTTTTT. It codes for CASSFLVRGTGGANTGELFF. The V gene is TRBV5-1, the J gene TRBJ2-2, with 12 bases identical to TRBD1. The CDR3 is made up of 20 amino acids. V gave up 2 bases and J gave up 2 bases; unmatched junction bases: 13. The germline CDR1 and CDR2 sequences are SGHRS and YFSETQ.

This rearrangement joins TRBV2 to TRBJ2-7, with 7 positions matching TRBD1. Germline values: CDR1 SNHLY, CDR2 FYNNEI. The CDR3 runs 15 residues. V lost 5 bases and J lost 0; bases outside the gene matches: 7. The DNA for the CDR3 is TGTGCCAGCAGTACCCACAGGGGTTCCTCCTACGAGCAGTACTTC. Residues: CASSTHRGSSYEQYF.

This chain connects TRBV4-1 to TRBJ2-7; 7 positions agree with TRBD2. Germline assignment: CDR1 MGHRA and CDR2 YSYEKL. The CDR3 totals 16 residues. V lost 1 base, J lost 0 bases, and 6 bases stayed unmatched. CDR3 in amino acids: CASSQVLGTTSYEQYF. In DNA form, the CDR3 reads TGCGCCAGCAGCCAAGTCCTAGGGACTACCTCCTACGAGCAGTACTTC.

V and J are TRBV4-2 and TRBJ1-4; the match to TRBD1 covers 8 bases. The CDR3 sequence is 18 residues long. Losses at the gene ends were 2 bases for V and 6 bases for J; bases not matched to a gene: 14. Germline V gene data show CDR1 as LGHNA and CDR2 as YNFKEQ. CDR3 coding DNA: TGTGCCAGCAGCCAAAAAACAGACTCAGGGGGCCGGGATGAAAAACTGTTTTTT. This codes for CASSQKTDSGGRDEKLFF.

V usage is TRBV30 and J usage is TRBJ1-3; 9 bases agree with TRBD1. Trimming took 2 bases from V and 5 from J; bases not matched to a gene: 10. The CDR3 runs 16 residues. Germline V gene data show CDR1 as GTSNPN and CDR2 as SVGIG (reference sequence). CDR3 in DNA: TGTGCCTGGAGTCCCGGGACAGGGCCACATCGAAACACCATATATTTT. This encodes CAWSPGTGPHRNTIYF.